The 3 T cell receptor beta chains reported below all come from one sample, sequenced in a study of OX40 agonist ivuxolimab in advanced cancers. Only in-frame clones appear in the TCRdb table, and some are missing; sequencing was by immunoSEQ multiplex PCR. The sample records 70,000 to 80,000 clones, 88% being singletons. Sequencing used CD4+ or CD8+ T cells sorted from blood, obtained in a trial of the OX40 agonist ivuxolimab. Receptors were obtained from an adult with an advanced solid tumor such as melanoma, head and neck, liver or kidney cancer.

The J gene is TRBJ2-2, the V gene TRBV7-3; 9 bases match TRBD2. With 2 bases clipped from V and 4 bases from J, the junction kept 5 bases outside the gene matches. Looked up from germline, CDR1 is SGHTA and CDR2 is FQGTGA. The CDR3 has 16 amino acids. Written as DNA, the CDR3 is TGTGCCAGCAGCTTAGCGGGAGGGCCCGGCACCGGGGAGCTGTTTTTT. The encoded protein is CASSLAGGPGTGELFF.

This sequence joins TRBV2 and TRBJ2-3; the D gene is possibly TRBD2 (6 bases). Looked up from germline, CDR1 is SNHLY and CDR2 is FYNNEI. The V and J ends lost 7 bases and 2 bases respectively, with 19 bases between them. The length of the CDR3 is 16 residues. The CDR3 DNA follows: TGTGCCAGCACCCCGGGGTTAGCGGAAATCACAGATACGCAGTATTTT. This codes for CASTPGLAEITDTQYF.

The rearrangement uses TRBV5-4 and TRBJ1-1; 7 bases map to TRBD1. Germline V lookup: CDR1 SGHNT, CDR2 YYREEE (reference sequence). This CDR3 region has 13 residues. The CDR3 coding sequence is TGTGCTACCCAGACAGGGATGAACACTGAAGCTTTCTTT. Encoded protein: CATQTGMNTEAFF.